This T cell receptor beta chain was recorded in a study of blood T cell repertoires in COVID-19. In the study overall: Nucleic acid was either cDNA or gDNA, and it came from T cells, B-cell-depleted T cells, or PBMCs.

The Seattle site enrolled patients during active infection and followed them longitudinally. TCRdb's copy holds only in-frame clones and misses some; the assay was immunoSEQ multiplex PCR. The sample consists of around 270,000 clones, under 85% of them appearing once. The TCR sequence derives from a human donor with COVID-19, enrolled during active disease. The donor label of this sample is uncertain. Sequencing was performed on peripheral blood.

This CDR3 reads CASSPPPIAWRAGYEQYF. The CDR3, as DNA: TGTGCCAGCAGCCCGCCACCAATTGCTTGGAGGGCAGGTTACGAGCAGTACTTC. The rearrangement links TRBV16 to TRBJ2-7; D may be TRBD2 (6 bases). V dropped 4 bases and J dropped 4 bases, with 26 bases sitting between them. CDR3 length: 18 residues. The germline V gene has CDR1 KGHSY and CDR2 FQNENV.